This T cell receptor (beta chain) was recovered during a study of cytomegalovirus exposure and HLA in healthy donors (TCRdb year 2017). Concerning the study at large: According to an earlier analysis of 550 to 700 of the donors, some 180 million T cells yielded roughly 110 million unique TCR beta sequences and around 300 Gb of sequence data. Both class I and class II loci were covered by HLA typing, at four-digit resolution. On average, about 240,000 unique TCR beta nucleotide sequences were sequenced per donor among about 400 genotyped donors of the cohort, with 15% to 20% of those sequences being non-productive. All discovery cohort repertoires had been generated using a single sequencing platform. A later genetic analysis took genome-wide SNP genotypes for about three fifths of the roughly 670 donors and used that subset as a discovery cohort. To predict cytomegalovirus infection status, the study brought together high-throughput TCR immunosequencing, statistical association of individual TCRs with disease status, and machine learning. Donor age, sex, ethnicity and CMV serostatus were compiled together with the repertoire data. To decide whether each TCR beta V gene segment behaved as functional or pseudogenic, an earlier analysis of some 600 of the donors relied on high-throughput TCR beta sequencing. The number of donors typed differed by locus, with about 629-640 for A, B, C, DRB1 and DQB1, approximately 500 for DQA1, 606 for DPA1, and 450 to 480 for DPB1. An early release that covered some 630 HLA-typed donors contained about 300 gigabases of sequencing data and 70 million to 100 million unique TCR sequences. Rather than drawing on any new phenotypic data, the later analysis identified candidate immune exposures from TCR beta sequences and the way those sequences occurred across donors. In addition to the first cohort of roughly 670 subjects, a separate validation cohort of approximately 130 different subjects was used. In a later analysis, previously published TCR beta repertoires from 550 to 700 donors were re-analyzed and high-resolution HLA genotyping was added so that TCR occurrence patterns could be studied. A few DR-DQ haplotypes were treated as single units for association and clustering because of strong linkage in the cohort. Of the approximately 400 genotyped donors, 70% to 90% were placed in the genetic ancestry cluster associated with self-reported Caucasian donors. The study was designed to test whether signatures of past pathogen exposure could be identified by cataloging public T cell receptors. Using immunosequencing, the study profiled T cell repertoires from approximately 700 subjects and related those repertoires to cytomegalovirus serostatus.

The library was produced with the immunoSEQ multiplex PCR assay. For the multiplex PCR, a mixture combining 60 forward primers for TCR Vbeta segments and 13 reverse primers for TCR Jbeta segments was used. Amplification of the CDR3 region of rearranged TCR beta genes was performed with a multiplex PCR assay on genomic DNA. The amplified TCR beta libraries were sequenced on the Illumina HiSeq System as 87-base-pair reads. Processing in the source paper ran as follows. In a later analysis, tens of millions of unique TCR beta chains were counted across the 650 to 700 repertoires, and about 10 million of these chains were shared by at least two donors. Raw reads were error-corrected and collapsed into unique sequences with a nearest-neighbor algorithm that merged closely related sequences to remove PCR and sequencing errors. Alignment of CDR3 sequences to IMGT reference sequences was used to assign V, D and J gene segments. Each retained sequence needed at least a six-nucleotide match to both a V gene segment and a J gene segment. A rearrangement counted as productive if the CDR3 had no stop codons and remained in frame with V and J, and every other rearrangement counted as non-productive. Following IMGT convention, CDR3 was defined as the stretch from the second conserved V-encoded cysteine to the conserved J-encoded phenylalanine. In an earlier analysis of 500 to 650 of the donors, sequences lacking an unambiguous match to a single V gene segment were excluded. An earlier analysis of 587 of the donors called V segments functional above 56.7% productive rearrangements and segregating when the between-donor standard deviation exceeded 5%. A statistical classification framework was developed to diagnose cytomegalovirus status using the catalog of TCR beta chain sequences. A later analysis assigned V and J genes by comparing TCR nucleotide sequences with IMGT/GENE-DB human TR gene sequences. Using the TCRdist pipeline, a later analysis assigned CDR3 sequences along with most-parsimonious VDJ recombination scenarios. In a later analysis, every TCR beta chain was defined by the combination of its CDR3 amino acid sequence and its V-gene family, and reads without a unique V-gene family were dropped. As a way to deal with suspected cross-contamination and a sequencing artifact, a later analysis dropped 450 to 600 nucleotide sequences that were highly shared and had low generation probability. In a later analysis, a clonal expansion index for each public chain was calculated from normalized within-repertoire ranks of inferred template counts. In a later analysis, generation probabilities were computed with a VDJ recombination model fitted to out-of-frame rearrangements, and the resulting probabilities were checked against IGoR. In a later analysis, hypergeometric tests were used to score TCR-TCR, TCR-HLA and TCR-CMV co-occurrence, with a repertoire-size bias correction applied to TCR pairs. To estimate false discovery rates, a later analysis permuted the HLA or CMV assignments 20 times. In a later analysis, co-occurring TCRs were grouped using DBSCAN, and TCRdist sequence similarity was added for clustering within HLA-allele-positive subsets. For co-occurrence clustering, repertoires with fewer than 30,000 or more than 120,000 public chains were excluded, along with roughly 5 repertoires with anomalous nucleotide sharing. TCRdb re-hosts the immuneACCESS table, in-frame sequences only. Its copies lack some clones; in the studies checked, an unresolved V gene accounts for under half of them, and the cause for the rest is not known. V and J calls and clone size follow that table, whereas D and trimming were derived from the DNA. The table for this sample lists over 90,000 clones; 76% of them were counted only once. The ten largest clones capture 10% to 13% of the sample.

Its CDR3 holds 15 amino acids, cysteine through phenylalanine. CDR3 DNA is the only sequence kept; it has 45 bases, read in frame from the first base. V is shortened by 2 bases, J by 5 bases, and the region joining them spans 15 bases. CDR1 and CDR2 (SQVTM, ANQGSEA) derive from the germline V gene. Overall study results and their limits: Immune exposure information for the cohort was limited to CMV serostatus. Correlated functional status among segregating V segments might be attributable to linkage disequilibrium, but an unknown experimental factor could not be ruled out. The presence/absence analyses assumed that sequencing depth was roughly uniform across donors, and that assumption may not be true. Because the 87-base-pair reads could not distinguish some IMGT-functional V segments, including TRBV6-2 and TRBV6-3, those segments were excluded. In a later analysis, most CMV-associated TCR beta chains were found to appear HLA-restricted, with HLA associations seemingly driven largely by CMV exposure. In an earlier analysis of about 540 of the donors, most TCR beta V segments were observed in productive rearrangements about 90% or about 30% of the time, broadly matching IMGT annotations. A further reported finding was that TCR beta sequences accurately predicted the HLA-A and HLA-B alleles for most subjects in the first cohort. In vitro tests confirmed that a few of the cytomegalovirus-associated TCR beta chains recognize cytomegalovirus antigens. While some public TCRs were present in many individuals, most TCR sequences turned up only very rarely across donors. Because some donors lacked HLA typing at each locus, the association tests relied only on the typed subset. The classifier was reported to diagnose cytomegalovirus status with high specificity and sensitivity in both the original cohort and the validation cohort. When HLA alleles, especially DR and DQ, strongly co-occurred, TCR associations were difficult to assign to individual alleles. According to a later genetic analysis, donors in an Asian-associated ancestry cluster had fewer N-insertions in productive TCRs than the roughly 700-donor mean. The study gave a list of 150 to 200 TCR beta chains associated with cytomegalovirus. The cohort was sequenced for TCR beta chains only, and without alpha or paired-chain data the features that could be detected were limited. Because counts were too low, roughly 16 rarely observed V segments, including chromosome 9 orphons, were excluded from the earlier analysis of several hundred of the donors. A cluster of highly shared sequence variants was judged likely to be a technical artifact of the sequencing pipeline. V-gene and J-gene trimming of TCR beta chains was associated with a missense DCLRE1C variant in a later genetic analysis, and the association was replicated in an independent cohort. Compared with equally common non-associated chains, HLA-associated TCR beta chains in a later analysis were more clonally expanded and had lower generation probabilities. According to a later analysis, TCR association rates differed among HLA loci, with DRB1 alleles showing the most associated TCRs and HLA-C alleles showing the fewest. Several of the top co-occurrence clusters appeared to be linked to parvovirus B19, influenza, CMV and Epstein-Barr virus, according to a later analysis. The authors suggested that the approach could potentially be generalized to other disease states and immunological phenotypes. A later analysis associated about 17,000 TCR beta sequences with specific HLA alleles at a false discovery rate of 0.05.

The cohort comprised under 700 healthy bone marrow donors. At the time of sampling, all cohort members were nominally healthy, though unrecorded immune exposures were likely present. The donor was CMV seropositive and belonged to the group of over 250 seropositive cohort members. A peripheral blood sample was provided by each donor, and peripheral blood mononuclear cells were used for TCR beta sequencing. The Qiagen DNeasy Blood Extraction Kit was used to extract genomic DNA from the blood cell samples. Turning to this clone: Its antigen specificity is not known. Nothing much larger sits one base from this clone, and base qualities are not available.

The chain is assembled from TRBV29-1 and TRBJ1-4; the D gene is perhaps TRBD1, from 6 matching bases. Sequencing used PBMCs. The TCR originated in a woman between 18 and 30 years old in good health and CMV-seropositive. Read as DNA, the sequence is TGCAGCGTTGAAACAACGGGACACCAGAATGAAAAACTGTTTTTT. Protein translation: CSVETTGHQNEKLFF.